Listed below are T cell receptor beta chains from one sample, sequenced in a study of T cell responses to AZD1222 COVID-19 vaccine. Assay: immunoSEQ multiplex PCR; the TCRdb copy retains only in-frame clones and omits some. The data show roughly 260,000 clones, approximately 95% seen once. This sample comprised peripheral blood, obtained on day 0 of AZD1222 vaccination. These TCRs come from an adult in good health. CDR3s include the opening cysteine and the closing phenylalanine or tryptophan. D genes are given only for firm matches. Part of the rows lack a size; the others show once, few, many or a class for expanded clones.

v_call	j_call	clone_size	d_call	cdr3_aa	cdr3_nt
TRBV5-5	TRBJ2-7	NA	NA	CASSPGPSPYEQYF	TGTGCCAGCAGCCCGGGCCCTTCCCCCTACGAGCAGTACTTC
TRBV2	TRBJ1-1	NA	NA	CASSEASNTEAFF	TGTGCCAGCAGTGAAGCTTCGAACACTGAAGCTTTCTTT
TRBV5-6	TRBJ1-2	NA	NA	CASTEWGRDGYTF	TGTGCCAGCACCGAGTGGGGGCGGGATGGCTACACCTTC
TRBV7-2	TRBJ2-2	once	NA	CASSLGVGSGELFF	TGTGCCAGCAGCTTAGGGGTTGGTTCCGGGGAGCTGTTTTTT
TRBV10-3	TRBJ1-2	NA	TRBD1	CAISGGQGANYGYTF	TGTGCCATCAGTGGGGGACAGGGTGCTAACTATGGCTACACCTTC
TRBV18	TRBJ1-1	NA	NA	CASSPLQGEAFF	TGTGCCAGCTCACCTTTGCAGGGTGAAGCTTTCTTT
TRBV27	TRBJ2-3	NA	NA	CASSLGPGTDTQYF	TGTGCCAGCAGCTTGGGTCCTGGAACAGATACGCAGTATTTT
TRBV4-1	TRBJ2-7	NA	NA	CASSPVWGENEQYF	TGCGCCAGCAGCCCGGTCTGGGGGGAGAACGAGCAGTACTTC
TRBV2	TRBJ2-4	NA	TRBD2	CASTGGGKNIQYF	TGTGCCAGCACTGGCGGGGGGAAAAACATTCAGTACTTC
TRBV27	TRBJ2-3	NA	NA	CASNSPSRADTQYF	TGTGCCAGCAATTCACCATCGAGGGCAGATACGCAGTATTTT
TRBV6-5	TRBJ1-2	NA	NA	CASSYNSYGYTF	TGTGCCAGCAGTTACAACAGCTATGGCTACACCTTC
TRBV11-3	TRBJ1-1	NA	TRBD1	CASSLGQGRTEAFF	TGTGCCAGCAGCTTAGGACAGGGAAGGACTGAAGCTTTCTTT
TRBV18	TRBJ2-2	NA	TRBD1	CASSPPGTGTFTGELFF	TGTGCCAGCTCACCACCTGGGACAGGGACTTTTACCGGGGAGCTGTTTTTT
TRBV7-2	TRBJ1-2	NA	TRBD1	CASSADRTYGYTF	TGTGCCAGCAGCGCGGACAGGACCTATGGCTACACCTTC
TRBV5-1	TRBJ2-1	NA	NA	CASRVSPAASYNEQFF	TGCGCCAGCAGGGTCAGCCCCGCAGCCTCCTACAATGAGCAGTTCTTC
TRBV12-3/TRBV12-4	TRBJ1-1	NA	TRBD1	CASRPGQGNEAFF	TGTGCCAGCAGGCCGGGACAGGGAAATGAAGCTTTCTTT
TRBV5-6	TRBJ2-3	NA	NA	CASSLRLRGGPTDTQYF	TGTGCCAGCAGCTTGAGGCTGCGCGGGGGCCCCACAGATACGCAGTATTTT
TRBV12-5	TRBJ1-1	NA	NA	CASGFGSNTEAFF	TGTGCTAGTGGTTTCGGGTCGAACACTGAAGCTTTCTTT
TRBV6-6	TRBJ1-2	NA	NA	CASRSDRNYGYTF	TGTGCCAGCAGATCGGACCGTAACTATGGCTACACCTTC
TRBV18	TRBJ1-6	once	NA	CASSPGSDSNSPLHF	TGTGCCAGCTCACCAGGGTCGGACTCAAATTCACCCCTCCACTTT
TRBV28	TRBJ2-2	NA	NA	CASSLYKGVAGELFF	TGTGCCAGCAGTTTATATAAGGGGGTGGCCGGGGAGCTGTTTTTT
TRBV20-1	TRBJ1-6	NA	NA	CSASLGADSPLHF	TGCAGTGCTAGTTTGGGGGCCGATTCACCCCTCCACTTT
TRBV19	TRBJ1-2	NA	TRBD1	CASSTGADYGYTF	TGTGCCAGCAGCACAGGGGCCGACTATGGCTACACCTTC